The 14 T cell receptor beta chains listed next were all sequenced from one sample in a study of T-cell memory formation after mild COVID-19. A single record per CDR3 protein comes from TCRdb applying MiXCR to the 5' RACE reads. Counted here are 120,000 or so distinct CDR3 sequences, about a sixth occurring once; the ten biggest clones make up around 4.8%. The sample comprised PBMCs or a T cell subset sorted from them (not recorded which). The receptors were gathered from a man younger than 35 who had mild COVID-19 (a few samples of this study predate the infection). Cell type and time point are not known.

At least ten counts were recorded for this clonotype. The J gene is TRBJ2-1, the V gene TRBV5-1; maybe TRBD2 (6 bases). Germline values: CDR1 SGHRS, CDR2 YFSETQ. V lost 3 bases and J lost 0, with 10 bases in between. CDR3 length: 15 amino acids. This CDR3 is CASSSGTYSYNEQFF. The DNA of the CDR3 is TGCGCCAGCAGCTCCGGGACTTACTCCTACAATGAGCAGTTCTTC.

Concerning this clonotype: The junction departs from the called germline gene at one end, perhaps through a read error. This chain joins TRBV7-2 and TRBJ1-6, with D tentatively TRBD1 (5 bases). This CDR3 region has 15 residues. Germline V gene sequence: CDR1 SGHTA, CDR2 FQGNSA. DNA of the CDR3: TGTGCCAGCAGATTAGAGGCAGGGATAATATCACCCCTCCACTTT. It yields the protein CASRLEAGIISPLHF. The whole variable domain, remainder taken from reference TRBV7-2 and TRBJ1-6, is GAGVSQSPSNKVTEKGKDVELRCDPISGHTALYWYRQSLGQGLEFLIYFQGNSAPDKSGLPSDRFSAERTGGSVSTLTIQRTQQEDSAVYLCASRLEAGIISPLHFGNGTRLTVT.

This clonotype was counted at least ten times. V usage is TRBV12-3 or TRBV12-4 and J usage is TRBJ2-1; 8 positions match TRBD2. Trimming at V came to 7 bases and at J to 3 bases, leaving 8 bases not matched to a gene. The CDR3 is 15 residues long. The CDR3 DNA follows: TGTGCCAGCACCGTAGCGGGGAGGGTCTACAATGAGCAGTTCTTC. Its protein product is CASTVAGRVYNEQFF.

This sequence joins TRBV19 and TRBJ2-7, with 8 bases lining up with TRBD2. CDR1 LNHDA and CDR2 SQIVND come from the germline V gene (reference sequence). Losses at the gene ends were 5 bases for V and 3 bases for J; bases not matched to a gene: 9. The CDR3 spans 15 residues. Here the CDR3 DNA reads TGTGCCAGTAGTGTTTCACTAGCGGAGAACTACGAGCAGTACTTC. Its protein is CASSVSLAENYEQYF.

This clonotype was observed a handful of times. The chain carries TRBV20-1 and TRBJ2-1, with D unclear. Germline V gene sequence: CDR1 DFQATT, CDR2 SNEGSKA (reference sequence). V was trimmed by 1 base and J by 0 bases, leaving 13 bases between them. CDR3 size: 16 residues. The CDR3 loop is CSARAPGASSYNEQFF. CDR3 DNA sequence: TGCAGTGCTAGAGCGCCAGGTGCTAGCTCCTACAATGAGCAGTTCTTC.

This chain connects TRBV6-5 to TRBJ1-1, with 7 bases fitting TRBD1. V gave up 6 bases and J gave up 9 bases; unmatched junction bases: 4. Germline-derived CDR1 and CDR2 are MNHEY and SVGAGI. This CDR3 spans 11 amino acids. The CDR3, as DNA: TGTGCCAGCAGCCAGACAGGGAAAGCTTTCTTT. It translates to CASSQTGKAFF.

The rearrangement uses TRBV7-2 and TRBJ1-5; no clear D gene. Germline CDR1 is SGHTA and CDR2 is FQGNSA. The length of the CDR3 is 13 residues. Trimming took off 2 bases at V and 5 bases at J, with 7 bases between the two ends. As DNA, the CDR3 is TGTGCCAGCAGCTTACGTCTAGATCAGCCCCAGCATTTT. It encodes CASSLRLDQPQHF.

This clonotype was counted only a few times. The chain links TRBV18 to TRBJ1-1, with D maybe TRBD1 (5 bases). The CDR3 totals 13 residues. Germline V lookup: CDR1 KGHSH, CDR2 LQKENI. The V and J ends lost 6 bases and 4 bases respectively, with 12 bases between them. The CDR3 DNA reads as TGTGCCAGCTCCCAGCGGGGGTCCACTGAAGCTTTCTTT. Amino acid sequence: CASSQRGSTEAFF. Full variable domain (outside the CDR3, taken from reference TRBV18 and TRBJ1-1): NAGVMQNPRHLVRRRGQEARLRCSPMKGHSHVYWYRQLPEEGLKFMVYLQKENIIDESGMPKERFSAEFPKEGPSILRIQQVVRGDSAAYFCASSQRGSTEAFFGQGTRLTVV.

This chain uses TRBV10-1 with TRBJ2-3; 8 nucleotides match TRBD2. The CDR3 totals 13 residues. The J segment lost 5 bases and the V segment lost 10 bases, leaving 8 bases of the junction unmatched. The V gene's germline CDR1 is WNHNN and CDR2 SYGVQD (reference sequence). The CDR3 DNA sequence: TGCGCCACCTCACGACGGGGGGGAGATACGCAGTATTTT. It translates to CATSRRGGDTQYF.

This clonotype has only a few counts. This chain joins TRBV5-1 and TRBJ2-2; 9 bases line up with TRBD1. The junction had 2 bases not matched to a gene; V was cut back by 4 bases and J by 1 base. The CDR3 contains 15 residues. Germline CDR1 SGHRS, CDR2 YFSETQ. The CDR3 coding sequence is TGCGCCAGCAGCCAGGACAGGGGGAACACCGGGGAGCTGTTTTTT. Its translation is CASSQDRGNTGELFF.

The chain employs TRBV29-1 and TRBJ2-1, with D maybe TRBD2 (7 bases). This CDR3 spans 16 amino acids. The germline gives CDR1 SQVTM, CDR2 ANQGSEA. V was shortened by 3 bases and J by 3 bases, with 18 bases between the two germline ends. In DNA form, the CDR3 reads TGCAGCGTTGAGGCGGGGGCCTCGGGGAGCTACAATGAGCAGTTCTTC. Amino acids: CSVEAGASGSYNEQFF.

This sequence joins TRBV6-6 and TRBJ2-7; possible D gene TRBD1, 6 bases. CDR3 length: 12 residues. Germline V gene sequence: CDR1 MNHNY, CDR2 SVGAGI (reference sequence). V lost 5 bases and J 4 bases, leaving 9 bases between the germline ends. The CDR3 loop reads CASSRGGYEQYF. The CDR3 coding sequence is TGTGCCAGCAGTCGAGGGGGTTACGAGCAGTACTTC.

This clonotype has a handful of counts. The chain uses TRBV18 and TRBJ1-2, with D maybe TRBD1 (6 bases). This CDR3 is 14 amino acids long. Germline assignment: CDR1 KGHSH and CDR2 LQKENI. V was clipped by 4 bases and J by 3 bases, with 12 bases between them. Written as DNA, the CDR3 is TGTGCCAGCTCACAAAAGAAGGGGGACTATGGCTACACCTTC. This translates into CASSQKKGDYGYTF.

This clonotype was seen a handful of times. The chain employs TRBV5-1 and TRBJ1-1; TRBD1 matches 7 bases. The CDR3 consists of 13 residues. The germline V gene encodes CDR1 SGHRS and CDR2 YFSETQ. J was trimmed by 9 bases and V by 5 bases; bases with no gene match: 10. DNA for the CDR3: TGCGCCAGCAGATCTCAGACAGGGAGCAAAGCTTTCTTT. Translation: CASRSQTGSKAFF.